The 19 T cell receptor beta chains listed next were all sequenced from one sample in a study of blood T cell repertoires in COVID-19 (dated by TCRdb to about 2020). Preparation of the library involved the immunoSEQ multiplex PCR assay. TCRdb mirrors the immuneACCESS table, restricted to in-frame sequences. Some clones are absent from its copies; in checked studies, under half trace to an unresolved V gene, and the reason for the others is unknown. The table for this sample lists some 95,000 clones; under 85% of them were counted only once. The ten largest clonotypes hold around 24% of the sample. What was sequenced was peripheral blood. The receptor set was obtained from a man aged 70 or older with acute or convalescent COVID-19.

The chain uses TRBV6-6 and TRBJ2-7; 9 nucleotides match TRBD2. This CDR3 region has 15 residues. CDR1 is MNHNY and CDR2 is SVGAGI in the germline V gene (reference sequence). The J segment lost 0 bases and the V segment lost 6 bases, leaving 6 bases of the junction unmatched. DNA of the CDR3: TGTGCCAGCAGGCAGGGACTAGCCTACTCCTACGAGCAGTACTTC. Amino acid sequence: CASRQGLAYSYEQYF.

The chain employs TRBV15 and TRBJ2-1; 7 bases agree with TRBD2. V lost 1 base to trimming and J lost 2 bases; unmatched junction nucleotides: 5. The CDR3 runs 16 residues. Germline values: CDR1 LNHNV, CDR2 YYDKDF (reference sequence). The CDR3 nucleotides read TGTGCCACCAGCAGAGGGTTTGGGAGGGCCTACAATGAGCAGTTCTTC. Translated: CATSRGFGRAYNEQFF.

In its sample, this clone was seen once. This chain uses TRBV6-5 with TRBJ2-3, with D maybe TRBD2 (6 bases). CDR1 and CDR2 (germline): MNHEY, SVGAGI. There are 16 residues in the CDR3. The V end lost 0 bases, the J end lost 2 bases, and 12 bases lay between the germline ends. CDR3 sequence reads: CASSYSGWRVTDTQYF. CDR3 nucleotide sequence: TGTGCCAGCAGTTACTCGGGATGGAGGGTCACAGATACGCAGTATTTT.

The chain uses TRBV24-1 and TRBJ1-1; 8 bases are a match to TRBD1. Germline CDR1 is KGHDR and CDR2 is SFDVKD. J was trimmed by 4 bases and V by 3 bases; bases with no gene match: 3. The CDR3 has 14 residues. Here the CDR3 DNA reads TGTGCCACCAGTGATGTAGGACAGGGCACTGAAGCTTTCTTT. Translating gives CATSDVGQGTEAFF.

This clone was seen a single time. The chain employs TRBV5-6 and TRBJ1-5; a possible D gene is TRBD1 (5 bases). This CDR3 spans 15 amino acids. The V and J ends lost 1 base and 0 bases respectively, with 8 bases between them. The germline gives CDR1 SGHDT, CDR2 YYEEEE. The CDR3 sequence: CASSLRGYSNQPQHF. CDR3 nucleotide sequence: TGTGCCAGCAGCTTGAGGGGATATAGCAATCAGCCCCAGCATTTT.

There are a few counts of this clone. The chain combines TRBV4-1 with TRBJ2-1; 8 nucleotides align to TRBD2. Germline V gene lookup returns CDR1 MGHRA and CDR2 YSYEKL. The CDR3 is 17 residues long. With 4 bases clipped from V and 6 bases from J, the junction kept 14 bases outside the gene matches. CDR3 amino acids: CASSRYEIAGPLNEQFF. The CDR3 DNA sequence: TGCGCCAGCAGCCGGTACGAGATAGCGGGACCTCTCAATGAGCAGTTCTTC.

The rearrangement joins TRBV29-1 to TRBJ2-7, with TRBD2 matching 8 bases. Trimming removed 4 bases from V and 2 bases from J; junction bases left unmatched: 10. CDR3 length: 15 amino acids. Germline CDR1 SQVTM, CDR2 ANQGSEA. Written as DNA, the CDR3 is TGCAGCGTTGTGGGGCTCGGGAGGGGGACCTACGAGCAGTACTTC. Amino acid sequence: CSVVGLGRGTYEQYF.

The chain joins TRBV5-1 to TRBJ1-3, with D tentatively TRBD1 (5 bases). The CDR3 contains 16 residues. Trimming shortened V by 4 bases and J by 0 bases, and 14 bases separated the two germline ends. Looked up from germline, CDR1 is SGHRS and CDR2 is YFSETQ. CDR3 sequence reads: CASSPGLRDSGNTIYF. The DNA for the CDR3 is TGCGCCAGCAGCCCGGGACTACGAGACTCTGGAAACACCATATATTTT.

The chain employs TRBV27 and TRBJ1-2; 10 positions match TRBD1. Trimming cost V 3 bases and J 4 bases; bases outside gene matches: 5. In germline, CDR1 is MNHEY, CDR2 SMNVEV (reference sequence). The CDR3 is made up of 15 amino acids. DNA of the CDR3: TGTGCCAGCAGTTTTTTGACAGGGGGCGGCTATGGCTACACCTTC. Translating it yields CASSFLTGGGYGYTF.

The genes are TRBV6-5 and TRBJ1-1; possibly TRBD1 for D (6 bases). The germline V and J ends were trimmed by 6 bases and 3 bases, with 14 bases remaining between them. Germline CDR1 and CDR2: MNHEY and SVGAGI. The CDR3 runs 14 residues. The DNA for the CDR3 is TGTGCCAGCAGGGTGATGAACAGGGACACTGAAGCTTTCTTT. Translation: CASRVMNRDTEAFF.

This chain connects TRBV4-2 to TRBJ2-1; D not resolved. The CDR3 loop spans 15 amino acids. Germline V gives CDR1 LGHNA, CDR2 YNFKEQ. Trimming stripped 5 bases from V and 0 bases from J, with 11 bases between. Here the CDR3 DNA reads TGTGCCAGCAGCGTGAGGCTTATCTCCTACAATGAGCAGTTCTTC. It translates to CASSVRLISYNEQFF.

The CDR3 sequence: CASSSQGADTQYF. DNA of the CDR3: TGTGCCAGTAGTTCACAGGGGGCAGATACGCAGTATTTT. The rearrangement uses TRBV19 and TRBJ2-3, with 8 positions matching TRBD1. Trimming cost V 5 bases and J 4 bases; bases outside gene matches: 2. This CDR3 comprises 13 residues. Per the germline V gene, CDR1 is LNHDA and CDR2 is SQIVND (reference sequence). Using reference TRBV19 and TRBJ2-3 for the parts outside the CDR3, the full variable domain is DGGITQSPKYLFRKEGQNVTLSCEQNLNHDAMYWYRQDPGQGLRLIYYSQIVNDFQKGDIAEGYSVSREKKESFPLTVTSAQKNPTAFYLCASSSQGADTQYFGPGTRLTVL.

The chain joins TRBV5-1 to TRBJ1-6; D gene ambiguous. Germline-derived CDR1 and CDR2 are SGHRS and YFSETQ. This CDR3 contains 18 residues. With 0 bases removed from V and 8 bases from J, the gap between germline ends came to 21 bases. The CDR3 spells CASSLVPIMDSRHSPLHF. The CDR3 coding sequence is TGCGCCAGCAGCTTGGTCCCCATTATGGACTCAAGGCATTCACCCCTCCACTTT. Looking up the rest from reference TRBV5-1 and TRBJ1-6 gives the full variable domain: KAGVTQTPRYLIKTRGQQVTLSCSPISGHRSVSWYQQTPGQGLQFLFEYFSETQRNKGNFPGRFSGRQFSNSRSEMNVSTLELGDSALYLCASSLVPIMDSRHSPLHFGNGTRLTVT.

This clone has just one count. The CDR3 bases are TGTGCCAGCTCTCTTCAAGGGAGAGGGGAGCTGTTTTTT. It yields the protein CASSLQGRGELFF. V gene TRBV18 combines with J gene TRBJ2-2; D might be TRBD2 (5 bases). There are 13 residues in the CDR3. CDR1 is KGHSH and CDR2 is LQKENI in the germline V gene. The ends were cut back, 6 bases at V and 8 bases at J, with 13 bases in the middle.

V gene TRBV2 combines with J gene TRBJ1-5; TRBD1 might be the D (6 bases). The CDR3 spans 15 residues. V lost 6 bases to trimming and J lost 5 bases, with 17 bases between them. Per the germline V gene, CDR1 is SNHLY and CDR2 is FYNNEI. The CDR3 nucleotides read TGTGCCAGCAGCGGAGGGGGGGCGCGGGATCAGCCCCAGCATTTT. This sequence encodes CASSGGGARDQPQHF.

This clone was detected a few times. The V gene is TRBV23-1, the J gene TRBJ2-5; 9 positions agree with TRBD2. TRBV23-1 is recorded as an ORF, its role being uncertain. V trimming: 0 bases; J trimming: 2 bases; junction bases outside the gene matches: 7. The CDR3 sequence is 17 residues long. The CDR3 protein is CASSQSPSGDSQETQYF. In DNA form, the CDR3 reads TGCGCCAGCAGTCAATCCCCTAGCGGGGACTCTCAAGAGACCCAGTACTTC.

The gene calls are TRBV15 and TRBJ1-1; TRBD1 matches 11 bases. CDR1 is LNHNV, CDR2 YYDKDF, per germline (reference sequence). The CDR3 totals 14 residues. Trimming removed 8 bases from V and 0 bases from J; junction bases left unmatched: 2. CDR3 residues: CATGQGAVNTEAFF. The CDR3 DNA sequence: TGTGCCACCGGACAGGGGGCTGTGAACACTGAAGCTTTCTTT.

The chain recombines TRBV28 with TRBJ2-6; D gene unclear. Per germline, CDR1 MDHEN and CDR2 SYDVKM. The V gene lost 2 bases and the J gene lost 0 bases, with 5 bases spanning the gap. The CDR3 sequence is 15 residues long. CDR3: CASSLVHSGANVLTF. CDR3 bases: TGTGCCAGCAGTTTAGTACACTCTGGGGCCAACGTCCTGACTTTC.

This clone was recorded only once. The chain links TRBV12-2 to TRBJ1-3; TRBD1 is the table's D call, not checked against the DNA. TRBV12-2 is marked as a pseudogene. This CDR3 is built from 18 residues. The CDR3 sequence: CASRLVGLGRESGNTIYF. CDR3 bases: TGTGCAAGTCGCTTAGTAGGTCTAGGCAGGGAATCTGGAAACACCATATATTTT.